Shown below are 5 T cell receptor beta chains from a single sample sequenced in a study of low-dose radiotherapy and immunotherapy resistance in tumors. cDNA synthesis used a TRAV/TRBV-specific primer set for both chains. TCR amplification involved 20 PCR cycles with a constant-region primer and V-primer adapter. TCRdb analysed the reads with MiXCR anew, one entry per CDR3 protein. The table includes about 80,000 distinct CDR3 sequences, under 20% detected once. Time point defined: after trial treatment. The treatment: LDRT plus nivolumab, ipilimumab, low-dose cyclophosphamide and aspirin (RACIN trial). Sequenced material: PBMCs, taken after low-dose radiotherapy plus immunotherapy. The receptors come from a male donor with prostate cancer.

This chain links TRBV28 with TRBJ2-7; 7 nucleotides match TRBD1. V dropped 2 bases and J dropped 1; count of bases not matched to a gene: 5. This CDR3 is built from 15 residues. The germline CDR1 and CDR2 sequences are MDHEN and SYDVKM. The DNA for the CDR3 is TGTGCCAGCAGTTTAGGGGGACAGCTTTCCTACGAGCAGTACTTC. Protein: CASSLGGQLSYEQYF.

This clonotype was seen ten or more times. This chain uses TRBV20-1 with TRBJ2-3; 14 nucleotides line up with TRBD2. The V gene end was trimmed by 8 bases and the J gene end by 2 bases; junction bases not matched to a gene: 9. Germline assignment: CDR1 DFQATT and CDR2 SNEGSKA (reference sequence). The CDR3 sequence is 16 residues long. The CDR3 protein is CSPKGLAGVATDTQYF. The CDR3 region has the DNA TGCAGTCCAAAGGGACTAGCGGGAGTGGCCACAGATACGCAGTATTTT.

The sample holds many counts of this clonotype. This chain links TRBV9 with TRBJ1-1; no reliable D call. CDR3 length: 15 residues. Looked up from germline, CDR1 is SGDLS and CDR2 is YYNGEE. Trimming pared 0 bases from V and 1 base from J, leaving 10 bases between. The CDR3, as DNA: TGTGCCAGCAGCGTAGGGTCGTGGGGGAACACTGAAGCTTTCTTT. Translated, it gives CASSVGSWGNTEAFF.

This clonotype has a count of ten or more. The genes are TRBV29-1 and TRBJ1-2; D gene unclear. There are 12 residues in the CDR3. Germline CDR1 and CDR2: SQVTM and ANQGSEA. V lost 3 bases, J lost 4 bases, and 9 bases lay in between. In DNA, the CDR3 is TGCAGCGTTGACTCCCAGGTCTATGGCTACACCTTC. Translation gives CSVDSQVYGYTF. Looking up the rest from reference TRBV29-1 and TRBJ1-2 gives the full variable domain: SAVISQKPSRDICQRGTSLTIQCQVDSQVTMMFWYRQQPGQSLTLIATANQGSEATYESGFVIDKFPISRPNLTFSTLTVSNMSPEDSSIYLCSVDSQVYGYTFGSGTRLTVV.

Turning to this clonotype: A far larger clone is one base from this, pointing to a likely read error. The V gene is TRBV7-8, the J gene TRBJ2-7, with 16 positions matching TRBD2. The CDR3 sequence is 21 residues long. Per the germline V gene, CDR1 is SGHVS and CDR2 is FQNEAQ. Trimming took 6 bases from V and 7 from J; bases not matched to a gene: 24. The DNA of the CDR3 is TGTGCCAGCAGATCAGCGCCCGGGACTAGCGGGAGGGGGGGTTGGTACAATGAGCAGTACTTC. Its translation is CASRSAPGTSGRGGWYNEQYF.